This TCR beta chain was documented in a study of chemoradiotherapy in HPV16-positive cancers. Study as a whole: A couple of HPV16-positive patients' cells yielded candidate HPV-specific clones and common motifs. Notes on the study in general: Candidate HPV-specific clones and E7-related TCR motifs grew in tumor during treatment.

A note on this clone: Its target is unknown.

Repeated repertoire sampling spanned the course of chemoradiotherapy. The method was immunoSEQ multiplex PCR; TCRdb's version includes in-frame clones alone and lacks a portion of them. The sample shows 9,000 to 13,000 clones, about 80% of them seen only once. The sample here was tumor tissue, taken from a patient who underwent chemoradiotherapy. The receptor's source is a human donor with HPV-associated anogenital cancer.

The CDR3, as DNA: TGTGCCAGCAGCTTAGCAGGGGCCCGGGTGGGTACCGGGGAGCTGTTTTTT. Its protein is CASSLAGARVGTGELFF. The chain is built from TRBV11-2 and TRBJ2-2, with D perhaps TRBD1 (6 bases). There are 17 residues in the CDR3. Germline V gene data show CDR1 as SGHAT and CDR2 as FQNNGV. V was clipped by 1 base and J by 5 bases, with 17 bases between them.